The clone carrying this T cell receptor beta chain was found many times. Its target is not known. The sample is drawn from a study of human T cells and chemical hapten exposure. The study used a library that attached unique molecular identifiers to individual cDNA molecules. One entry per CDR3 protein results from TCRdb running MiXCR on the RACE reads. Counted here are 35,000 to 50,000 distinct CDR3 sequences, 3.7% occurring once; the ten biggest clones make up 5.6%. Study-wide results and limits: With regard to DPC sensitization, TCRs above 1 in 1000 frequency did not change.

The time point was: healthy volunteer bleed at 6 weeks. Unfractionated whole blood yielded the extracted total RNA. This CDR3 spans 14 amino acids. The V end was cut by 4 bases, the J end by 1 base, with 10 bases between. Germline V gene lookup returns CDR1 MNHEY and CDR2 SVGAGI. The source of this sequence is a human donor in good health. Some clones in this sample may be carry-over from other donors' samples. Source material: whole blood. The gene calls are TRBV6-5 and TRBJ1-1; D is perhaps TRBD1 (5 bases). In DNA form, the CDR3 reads TGTGCCAGCAGTTCAGGGACCAGGAACACTGAAGCTTTCTTT. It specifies CASSSGTRNTEAFF.